This record looks at one TCR beta chain sequence and its context. V lost 3 bases, J lost 3 bases, and 8 bases lay in between. This CDR3 spans 12 amino acids. Per germline, CDR1 DFQATT and CDR2 SNEGSKA (reference sequence). The source of the sample is a study of blood T cell repertoires in COVID-19. Overall study: The cDNA or gDNA used as material had been derived from T cells, B-cell-depleted T cells, or PBMCs.

Recruitment covered about two dozen US areas and drew participants whose ages spanned roughly 18 to 89 years. In the original processing: Cell counts per sample came from amplifying reference gene primers. Some clones are missing from TCRdb's copy, which holds only in-frame ones; the method was immunoSEQ multiplex PCR. V and J calls and clone size follow that table, whereas D and trimming were derived from the DNA. The sample has about 220,000 clones, over 75% seen once; the top ten hold about 3.3%. This sequence joins TRBV20-1 and TRBJ1-1; D might be TRBD1 (6 bases). Material for sequencing was PBMCs or T cells enriched from blood (not recorded which). The clonotype was recovered from a woman younger than 35 in a cohort exposed to, infected with or recovered from COVID-19 (not recorded which). The CDR3 protein is CSASRQDTEAFF. CDR3 DNA sequence: TGCAGTGCTAGTCGACAGGACACTGAAGCTTTCTTT.